This T cell receptor (beta chain) was captured in a study of radiation and T cells in renal cell carcinoma. Across the study: Nephrectomy followed 15 Gy stereotactic body radiation by 4 weeks. Regarding the study as a whole: From baseline, blood top tumor clonotypes peaked at 2 weeks post-radiation.

This clone has just one count. Its antigen is not identified. Clones were read by immunoSEQ multiplex PCR, and TCRdb kept only the in-frame ones, dropping some. The data contain approximately 110,000 clones, around 84% of them singletons. Time point in this sample: baseline pretreatment blood. Treatment meaning: 15 Gy SBRT to primary tumor, nephrectomy 4 weeks later. Clear cell pathology was present in this patient's renal cell carcinoma. V dropped 5 bases and J dropped 3 bases, with 14 bases sitting between them. The germline V gene encodes CDR1 LGHNA and CDR2 YNFKEQ. This CDR3 is built from 14 residues.

The source material was blood, sampled from a patient whose treatment included radiotherapy and nephrectomy. The rearrangement uses TRBV4-2 and TRBJ2-7; D possibly corresponds to TRBD1 (6 bases). The origin of this receptor is an older woman with renal cell carcinoma. CDR3 nucleotide sequence: TGTGCCAGCAGCAGGACAGAAAAGGACTACGAGCAGTACTTC. This sequence encodes CASSRTEKDYEQYF.